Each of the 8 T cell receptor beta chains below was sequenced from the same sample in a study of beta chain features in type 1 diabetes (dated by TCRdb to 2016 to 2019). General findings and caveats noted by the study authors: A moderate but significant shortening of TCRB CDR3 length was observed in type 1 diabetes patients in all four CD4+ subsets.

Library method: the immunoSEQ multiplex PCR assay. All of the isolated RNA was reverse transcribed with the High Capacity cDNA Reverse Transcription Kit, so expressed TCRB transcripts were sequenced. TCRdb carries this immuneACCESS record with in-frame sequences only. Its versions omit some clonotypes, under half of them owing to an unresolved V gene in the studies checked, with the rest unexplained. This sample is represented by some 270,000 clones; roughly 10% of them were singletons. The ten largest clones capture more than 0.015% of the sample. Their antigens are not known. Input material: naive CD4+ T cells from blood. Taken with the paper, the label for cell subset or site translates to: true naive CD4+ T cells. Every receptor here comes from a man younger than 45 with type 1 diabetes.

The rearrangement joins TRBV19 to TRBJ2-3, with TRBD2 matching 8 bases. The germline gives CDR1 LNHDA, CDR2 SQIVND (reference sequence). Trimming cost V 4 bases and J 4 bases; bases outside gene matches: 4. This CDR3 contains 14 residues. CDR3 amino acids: CASSKGLGSDTQYF. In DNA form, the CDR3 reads TGTGCCAGTAGTAAGGGACTAGGATCAGATACGCAGTATTTT. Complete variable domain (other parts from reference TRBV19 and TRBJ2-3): DGGITQSPKYLFRKEGQNVTLSCEQNLNHDAMYWYRQDPGQGLRLIYYSQIVNDFQKGDIAEGYSVSREKKESFPLTVTSAQKNPTAFYLCASSKGLGSDTQYFGPGTRLTVL.

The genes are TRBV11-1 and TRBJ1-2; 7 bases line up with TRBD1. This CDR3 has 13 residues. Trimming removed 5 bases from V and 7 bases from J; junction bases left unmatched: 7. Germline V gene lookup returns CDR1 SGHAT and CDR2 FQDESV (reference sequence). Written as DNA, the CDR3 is TGTGCCAGCAGCACCAAAGACAGGGCTGGCTACACCTTC. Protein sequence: CASSTKDRAGYTF.

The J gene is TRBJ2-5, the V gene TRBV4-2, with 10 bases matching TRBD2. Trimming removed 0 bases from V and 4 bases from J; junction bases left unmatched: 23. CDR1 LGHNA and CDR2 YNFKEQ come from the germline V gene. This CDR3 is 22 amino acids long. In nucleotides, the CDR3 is TGTGCCAGCAGCCAAGAGGTACCTTCCAAACTAGCGGGGATCCCCACTCCAGAGACCCAGTACTTC. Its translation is CASSQEVPSKLAGIPTPETQYF.

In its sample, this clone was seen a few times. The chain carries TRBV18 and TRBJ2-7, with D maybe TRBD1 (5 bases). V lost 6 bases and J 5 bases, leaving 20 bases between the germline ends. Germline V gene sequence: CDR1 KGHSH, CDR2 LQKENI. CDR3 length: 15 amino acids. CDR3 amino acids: CASSFREGAANEQYF. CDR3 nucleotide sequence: TGTGCCAGCTCCTTTCGAGAAGGGGCAGCTAACGAGCAGTACTTC.

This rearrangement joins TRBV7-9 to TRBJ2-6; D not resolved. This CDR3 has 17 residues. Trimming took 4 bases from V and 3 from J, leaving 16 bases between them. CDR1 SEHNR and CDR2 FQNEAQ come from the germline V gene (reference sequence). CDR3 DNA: TGTGCCAGCAGCTCTTTCGACGACGCAGGTGGGGCCAACGTCCTGACTTTC. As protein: CASSSFDDAGGANVLTF.

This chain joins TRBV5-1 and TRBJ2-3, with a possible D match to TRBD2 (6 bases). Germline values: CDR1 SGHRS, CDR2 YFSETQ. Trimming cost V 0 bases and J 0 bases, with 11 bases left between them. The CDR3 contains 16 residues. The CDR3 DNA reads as TGCGCCAGCAGCTTGGTTGGCGGGGTTAGCACAGATACGCAGTATTTT. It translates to CASSLVGGVSTDTQYF.

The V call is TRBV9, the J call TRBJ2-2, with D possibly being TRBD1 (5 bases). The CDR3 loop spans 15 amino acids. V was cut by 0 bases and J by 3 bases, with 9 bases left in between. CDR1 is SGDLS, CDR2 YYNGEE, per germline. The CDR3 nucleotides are TGTGCCAGCAGCGTAGCTTTAGGGGACACCGGGGAGCTGTTTTTT. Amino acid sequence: CASSVALGDTGELFF. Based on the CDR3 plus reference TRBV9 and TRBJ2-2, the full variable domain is DSGVTQTPKHLITATGQRVTLRCSPRSGDLSVYWYQQSLDQGLQFLIQYYNGEERAKGNILERFSAQQFPDLHSELNLSSLELGDSALYFCASSVALGDTGELFFGEGSRLTVL.

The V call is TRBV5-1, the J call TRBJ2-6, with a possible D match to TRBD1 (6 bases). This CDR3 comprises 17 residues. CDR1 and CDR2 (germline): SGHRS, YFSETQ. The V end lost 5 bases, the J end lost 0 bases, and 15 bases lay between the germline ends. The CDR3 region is CASRGAPGRSGANVLTF. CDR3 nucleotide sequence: TGCGCCAGCAGGGGGGCCCCGGGGCGCTCTGGGGCCAACGTCCTGACTTTC.